Each of the 10 T cell receptor beta chains below was sequenced from the same sample in a study of blood T cell repertoires in COVID-19. Measured with immunoSEQ multiplex PCR; TCRdb has only the in-frame clones, and not every one. Of 210,000 or so clones detected, roughly 84% appear once; the ten largest clones hold 15% to 20%. The sequenced material came from peripheral blood. These receptors were taken from a human donor in a cohort sampled during active COVID-19.

The chain combines TRBV24-1 with TRBJ1-2; the D gene is possibly TRBD1 (6 bases). The CDR3 is 13 amino acids. The V and J ends lost 4 bases and 5 bases respectively, with 10 bases between them. Germline CDR1 KGHDR, CDR2 SFDVKD. CDR3 nucleotide sequence: TGTGCCACCAGTGACCCGGACAGTTATGGCTACACCTTC. Protein: CATSDPDSYGYTF.

CDR3 sequence: CASSVGIQGTNTEAFF. Written as DNA, the CDR3 is TGTGCCAGCAGCGTAGGTATCCAGGGGACGAACACTGAAGCTTTCTTT. The chain recombines TRBV9 with TRBJ1-1, with D perhaps TRBD1 (6 bases). V was trimmed by 0 bases and J by 1 base, leaving 13 bases between them. This CDR3 is built from 16 residues. CDR1 SGDLS and CDR2 YYNGEE come from the germline V gene.

This chain links TRBV5-1 with TRBJ2-1; the match to TRBD2 covers 15 bases. V was clipped by 4 bases and J by 7 bases; unmatched bases: 3. This CDR3 spans 15 amino acids. The germline V gene has CDR1 SGHRS and CDR2 YFSETQ. The CDR3 protein is CASSRGLAGGNEQFF. CDR3 DNA sequence: TGCGCCAGCAGCCGCGGACTAGCGGGGGGGAATGAGCAGTTCTTC. The variable domain in full, with the rest retrieved from reference TRBV5-1 and TRBJ2-1, is KAGVTQTPRYLIKTRGQQVTLSCSPISGHRSVSWYQQTPGQGLQFLFEYFSETQRNKGNFPGRFSGRQFSNSRSEMNVSTLELGDSALYLCASSRGLAGGNEQFFGPGTRLTVL.

This clone was counted once. The chain uses TRBV2 and TRBJ1-2; weak D call: TRBD1 (5 bases). The CDR3 contains 16 residues. V lost 6 bases, J lost 4 bases, and 21 bases lay in between. Germline CDR1 and CDR2: SNHLY and FYNNEI. CDR3 loop: CASRAGRTLAGYGYTF. In DNA, the CDR3 is TGTGCCAGCAGGGCGGGACGGACGCTAGCTGGCTATGGCTACACCTTC. Drawing the rest from reference TRBV2 and TRBJ1-2, the complete variable domain is EPEVTQTPSHQVTQMGQEVILRCVPISNHLYFYWYRQILGQKVEFLVSFYNNEISEKSEIFDDQFSVERPDGSNFTLKIRSTKLEDSAMYFCASRAGRTLAGYGYTFGSGTRLTVV.

This clone was seen a handful of times. This chain connects TRBV28 to TRBJ2-2; perhaps TRBD2 as D (7 bases). CDR3 length: 17 amino acids. V dropped 3 bases and J dropped 4 bases, with 18 bases sitting between them. The germline gives CDR1 MDHEN, CDR2 SYDVKM. The CDR3 region has the DNA TGTGCCAGCAGTTTGCCCCTGGGGAGGGGGATCACCGGGGAGCTGTTTTTT. It yields the protein CASSLPLGRGITGELFF. Full variable domain (remainder filled in from reference TRBV28 and TRBJ2-2): DVKVTQSSRYLVKRTGEKVFLECVQDMDHENMFWYRQDPGLGLRLIYFSYDVKMKEKGDIPEGYSVSREKKERFSLILESASTNQTSMYLCASSLPLGRGITGELFFGEGSRLTVL.

This sequence joins TRBV27 and TRBJ1-5; possible D gene TRBD1, 6 bases. Germline-derived CDR1 and CDR2 are MNHEY and SMNVEV (reference sequence). Trimming took off 4 bases at V and 2 bases at J, with 15 bases between the two ends. The CDR3 loop spans 16 amino acids. CDR3 amino acids: CASSSAWGRRNQPQHF. The CDR3 DNA follows: TGTGCCAGCAGTTCCGCGTGGGGGCGGCGCAATCAGCCCCAGCATTTT.

The chain carries TRBV5-1 and TRBJ2-3; 10 bases are a match to TRBD2. The V and J ends lost 4 bases and 1 base, in that order; junction bases with no gene match: 9. Germline lookup yields CDR1 SGHRS and CDR2 YFSETQ. The CDR3 covers 17 residues. In nucleotides, the CDR3 is TGCGCCAGCAGCGTTCCTATAGCGGGAGGTGGCACAGATACGCAGTATTTT. Protein: CASSVPIAGGGTDTQYF.

The count of this clone is one. The genes are TRBV19 and TRBJ1-6, with 9 bases matching TRBD1. This CDR3 region has 16 residues. Germline V gene sequence: CDR1 LNHDA, CDR2 SQIVND (reference sequence). The ends lost 5 bases at V and 2 bases at J; junction bases unmatched: 4. The CDR3 here is CASSFRTGAYNSPLHF. CDR3 sequence (DNA): TGTGCCAGTAGTTTCAGGACAGGGGCCTATAATTCACCCCTCCACTTT.

In DNA, the CDR3 is TGTGCCAGCAGACAGACAAACAATCAGCCCCAGCATTTT. It specifies CASRQTNNQPQHF. V and J are TRBV6-5 and TRBJ1-5; no reliable D call. Per the germline V gene, CDR1 is MNHEY and CDR2 is SVGAGI. The CDR3 consists of 13 residues. With 6 bases removed from V and 3 bases from J, the gap between germline ends came to 9 bases.

V usage is TRBV5-1 and J usage is TRBJ1-2, with D possibly TRBD1 on 6 matching bases. The V gene's germline CDR1 is SGHRS and CDR2 YFSETQ. Trimming took 0 bases from V and 0 from J, leaving 12 bases between them. The CDR3 spans 16 residues. For the CDR3, the DNA is TGCGCCAGCAGCTTGGCAATCCAGGGGTCTAACTATGGCTACACCTTC. Translated: CASSLAIQGSNYGYTF.